These 9 T cell receptor beta chains were all obtained from the same sample, sequenced in a study of cytomegalovirus exposure and HLA in healthy donors. The PCR made use of 60 Vbeta and 13 Jbeta primers. Some clones are missing from TCRdb's copy, which holds only in-frame ones; the method was immunoSEQ multiplex PCR. Altogether more than 110,000 clones are present, approximately 80% being singletons, with the ten largest covering approximately 5%. Sequencing was carried out using PBMCs. The receptors were sampled from a woman between 50 and 59 years old in good health and CMV-seronegative.

The V gene is TRBV5-1, the J gene TRBJ1-1; D might be TRBD1 (5 bases). V gave up 0 bases and J gave up 3 bases, with 9 bases separating them. This CDR3 has 14 residues. The germline V gene encodes CDR1 SGHRS and CDR2 YFSETQ. The CDR3 reads CASSLVGGDTEAFF. The CDR3 DNA reads TGCGCCAGCAGCTTGGTGGGGGGGGACACTGAAGCTTTCTTT.

The CDR3 DNA reads TGTGCCAGCAGAGAAACAGGGGCTGGAAACACCATATATTTT. It codes for CASRETGAGNTIYF. V gene TRBV6-6 combines with J gene TRBJ1-3; TRBD1 matches at 7 bases. The CDR3 runs to 14 residues. Germline trimming cut 6 bases from V and 2 bases from J; bases unmatched to any gene: 4. Per the germline V gene, CDR1 is MNHNY and CDR2 is SVGAGI (reference sequence).

The chain has TRBV7-2 and TRBJ2-7, with D hard to call. The CDR3 totals 14 residues. The V gene's germline CDR1 is SGHTA and CDR2 FQGNSA. The V gene lost 1 base and the J gene lost 6 bases, with 13 bases spanning the gap. The CDR3 loop is CASSLVSDKAEQYF. CDR3 sequence (DNA): TGTGCCAGCAGCTTAGTTTCCGACAAGGCCGAGCAGTACTTC.

The genes are TRBV5-6 and TRBJ2-3, with 8 bases matching TRBD2. CDR1 is SGHDT, CDR2 YYEEEE, per germline. V was pared by 0 bases and J by 2 bases, with 5 bases of the junction left unmatched. The CDR3 extends over 16 amino acids. The CDR3 DNA is TGTGCCAGCAGCTTGGGTCCAGCGGGGGTCACAGATACGCAGTATTTT. It specifies CASSLGPAGVTDTQYF.

This rearrangement joins TRBV14 to TRBJ1-2, with 7 bases that match TRBD1. The V and J ends lost 6 bases and 8 bases, in that order; junction bases with no gene match: 12. Germline CDR1 SGHDN, CDR2 FVKESK. CDR3 length: 14 amino acids. CDR3 loop: CASRQNAAGGGYTF. The DNA for the CDR3 is TGTGCCAGCAGACAAAATGCAGCAGGGGGAGGCTACACCTTC.

The chain employs TRBV4-1 and TRBJ2-5, with 7 bases matching TRBD2. With V trimmed by 1 base and J by 5 bases, 4 bases remained unmatched. Germline loops: CDR1 MGHRA, CDR2 YSYEKL. This CDR3 comprises 14 residues. The CDR3 loop is CASSQGTSAETQYF. The CDR3 region has the DNA TGCGCCAGCAGCCAAGGAACTAGCGCGGAGACCCAGTACTTC.

This chain joins TRBV19 and TRBJ1-5; 8 bases are shared with TRBD1. The CDR3 sequence is 14 residues long. V lost 4 bases to trimming and J lost 6 bases; unmatched junction nucleotides: 5. The germline V gene has CDR1 LNHDA and CDR2 SQIVND (reference sequence). The CDR3 is CASSTSGGGQPQHF. Here the CDR3 DNA reads TGTGCCAGTAGTACTTCAGGGGGCGGTCAGCCCCAGCATTTT.

This chain links TRBV10-2 with TRBJ2-1; tentative D call: TRBD2 (6 bases). Trimming took 3 bases from V and 10 from J, leaving 13 bases between them. The CDR3 totals 13 residues. Germline assignment: CDR1 WSHSY and CDR2 SAAADI. This chain's CDR3 is CASSDSWRGEQFF. The CDR3 coding sequence is TGCGCCAGCAGTGATAGTTGGCGGGGCGAGCAGTTCTTC.

The CDR3 bases are TGTGCCAGCAGCAGAACAAGCGGGGGTTACACCGGGGAGCTGTTTTTT. Translated, it gives CASSRTSGGYTGELFF. V and J are TRBV7-3 and TRBJ2-2; 8 bases align to TRBD2. This CDR3 comprises 16 residues. Per the germline V gene, CDR1 is SGHTA and CDR2 is FQGTGA. Trimming at V came to 5 bases and at J to 3 bases, leaving 8 bases not matched to a gene.